Presented here are 32 T cell receptor beta chains from one specimen sequenced in a study of blood T cell repertoires in COVID-19. Sequencing used immunoSEQ multiplex PCR; TCRdb keeps in-frame clones, though not all of them. The sample lists 300,000 or so clones, approximately 91% occurring once. Sample: peripheral blood. Source of these receptors: a woman in her 30s with COVID-19, enrolled during active disease.

This clone was detected only once. The genes are TRBV5-1 and TRBJ2-1; 14 bases agree with TRBD2. With 4 bases clipped from V and 1 base from J, the junction kept 7 bases outside the gene matches. Germline CDR1 is SGHRS and CDR2 is YFSETQ. The CDR3 length is 18 residues. In DNA, the CDR3 is TGCGCCAGCAGCCTCGGGACTAGCGGGAGCCCGTCCTACAATGAGCAGTTCTTC. Residues: CASSLGTSGSPSYNEQFF. Drawing the rest from reference TRBV5-1 and TRBJ2-1, the complete variable domain is KAGVTQTPRYLIKTRGQQVTLSCSPISGHRSVSWYQQTPGQGLQFLFEYFSETQRNKGNFPGRFSGRQFSNSRSEMNVSTLELGDSALYLCASSLGTSGSPSYNEQFFGPGTRLTVL.

The rearrangement uses TRBV28 and TRBJ1-5; a possible D gene is TRBD1 (6 bases). Germline V lookup: CDR1 MDHEN, CDR2 SYDVKM. This CDR3 has 15 amino acids. V shed 3 bases and J shed 4 bases, with 13 bases lying between them. CDR3 sequence: CASSFMSGVNQPQHF. The CDR3 DNA reads as TGTGCCAGCAGTTTCATGTCAGGGGTGAATCAGCCCCAGCATTTT. The complete variable domain, with remaining parts taken from reference TRBV28 and TRBJ1-5, reads DVKVTQSSRYLVKRTGEKVFLECVQDMDHENMFWYRQDPGLGLRLIYFSYDVKMKEKGDIPEGYSVSREKKERFSLILESASTNQTSMYLCASSFMSGVNQPQHFGDGTRLSIL.

This chain joins TRBV5-4 and TRBJ2-5, with TRBD2 matching over 10 bases. This CDR3 contains 16 residues. V trimming: 3 bases; J trimming: 6 bases; junction bases outside the gene matches: 11. Germline-derived CDR1 and CDR2 are SGHNT and YYREEE (reference sequence). CDR3 in DNA: TGTGCCAGCAGCTCGGACCTAGCGGGAGTCGTAAAGACCCAGTACTTC. This codes for CASSSDLAGVVKTQYF.

The rearrangement joins TRBV19 to TRBJ2-3; a possible D gene is TRBD1 (6 bases). The V end lost 1 base, the J end lost 5 bases, and 13 bases lay between the germline ends. CDR3 length: 15 residues. Looked up from germline, CDR1 is LNHDA and CDR2 is SQIVND (reference sequence). CDR3 sequence reads: CASSIARQAQDTQYF. For the CDR3, the DNA is TGTGCCAGTAGTATAGCCCGACAGGCCCAAGATACGCAGTATTTT.

This clone was detected a few times. Other DNA sequences of this sample code for an identical CDR3. This chain connects TRBV3-1 (or the pseudogene TRBV3-2) to TRBJ1-1, with D unclear. CDR3 size: 13 residues. The germline V gene has CDR1 LGHDT and CDR2 YNNKEL (reference sequence). V shed 3 bases and J shed 1 base, with 6 bases lying between them. The CDR3 DNA is TGTGCCAGCAGCCAGGGAGGGAACACTGAAGCTTTCTTT. Its translation is CASSQGGNTEAFF.

This sequence joins TRBV15 and TRBJ2-3; D call uncertain. CDR1 and CDR2 from the germline V gene are LNHNV and YYDKDF (reference sequence). The CDR3 contains 13 residues. Deletions cut 1 base from V and 5 bases from J, with 7 bases between. The CDR3 spells CATSRVYVDTQYF. In nucleotides, the CDR3 is TGTGCCACCAGCAGAGTTTATGTAGATACGCAGTATTTT.

This clone was picked up one time. V is TRBV5-1 and J is TRBJ2-2; 9 nucleotides match TRBD2. The trim removed 0 bases at V and 1 base at J, leaving 1 base unmatched. CDR3 length equals 16 residues. Germline CDR1 SGHRS, CDR2 YFSETQ. The CDR3 coding sequence is TGCGCCAGCAGCTTGGGACTAGCGGTGAACACCGGGGAGCTGTTTTTT. This sequence encodes CASSLGLAVNTGELFF.

The chain links TRBV5-5 to TRBJ1-2, with a possible D match to TRBD1 (6 bases). From germline, CDR1 is SGHKS and CDR2 YYEKEE (reference sequence). Trimming removed 2 bases at V and 1 base at J, with 12 bases between. The CDR3 runs 15 residues. CDR3 nucleotide sequence: TGTGCCAGCAGCTTCCGGGACACTATTAACTATGGCTACACCTTC. Translating it yields CASSFRDTINYGYTF. The entire variable domain, with the rest obtained from reference TRBV5-5 and TRBJ1-2, is as follows: DAGVTQSPTHLIKTRGQQVTLRCSPISGHKSVSWYQQVLGQGPQFIFQYYEKEERGRGNFPDRFSARQFPNYSSELNVNALLLGDSALYLCASSFRDTINYGYTFGSGTRLTVV.

This clone was detected once. The chain recombines TRBV2 with TRBJ1-2; no clear D gene. CDR1 and CDR2 from the germline V gene are SNHLY and FYNNEI. V was clipped by 7 bases and J by 4 bases, with 7 bases between them. The length of the CDR3 is 11 residues. The CDR3 sequence is CASKQIYGYTF. The CDR3 DNA follows: TGTGCCAGCAAACAGATCTATGGCTACACCTTC.

The rearrangement uses TRBV21-1 and TRBJ1-1; TRBD1, the D gene given by the table, was not confirmed from the DNA. TRBV21-1 is a pseudogene. The CDR3 extends over 19 amino acids. CDR3 bases: TGTGCCAGCAGCAAATGGCCGTCCGGGACAGGGTTACGGAAAACTGAAGCTTTCTTT. The encoded protein is CASSKWPSGTGLRKTEAFF.

CDR3 loop: CASSATSGLLRTDTQYF. The CDR3 coding sequence is TGTGCCAGCAGTGCGACTAGCGGGCTTCTCCGCACAGATACGCAGTATTTT. The chain has TRBV28 and TRBJ2-3; 10 bases match TRBD2. The J segment lost 1 base and the V segment lost 5 bases, leaving 9 bases of the junction unmatched. Germline V gene sequence: CDR1 MDHEN, CDR2 SYDVKM. The CDR3 has 17 amino acids.

The J gene is TRBJ1-1, the V gene TRBV18; D uncertain. The germline CDR1 and CDR2 sequences are KGHSH and LQKENI. V shed 3 bases and J shed 3 bases, with 5 bases lying between them. The CDR3 length is 12 residues. This CDR3 reads CASSPRDTEAFF. Written as DNA, the CDR3 is TGTGCCAGCTCACCCCGGGACACTGAAGCTTTCTTT.

This CDR3 reads CASRDQGVAYNEQFF. The CDR3 nucleotides read TGTGCCAGCAGAGATCAGGGGGTCGCCTACAATGAGCAGTTCTTC. The rearrangement links TRBV5-4 to TRBJ2-1; TRBD1 agrees at 7 bases. Germline CDR1 is SGHNT and CDR2 is YYREEE (reference sequence). This CDR3 is built from 15 residues. With V trimmed by 5 bases and J by 2 bases, 7 bases remained unmatched.

The chain has TRBV7-9 and TRBJ2-1; 8 bases line up with TRBD2. V shed 5 bases, J shed 0 bases, and the junction held 3 bases outside the gene matches. The CDR3 contains 15 residues. Germline CDR1 reads SEHNR; CDR2 reads FQNEAQ (reference sequence). The CDR3 region is CASSEGTSSYNEQFF. The CDR3 DNA is TGTGCCAGCAGCGAAGGGACTAGCTCCTACAATGAGCAGTTCTTC. Using reference TRBV7-9 and TRBJ2-1 for the parts outside the CDR3, the full variable domain is DTGVSQNPRHKITKRGQNVTFRCDPISEHNRLYWYRQTLGQGPEFLTYFQNEAQLEKSRLLSDRFSAERPKGSFSTLEIQRTEQGDSAMYLCASSEGTSSYNEQFFGPGTRLTVL.

This chain uses TRBV5-1 with TRBJ2-2; D not certain. The germline V gene encodes CDR1 SGHRS and CDR2 YFSETQ. The V and J ends lost 2 bases and 2 bases respectively, with 10 bases between them. The length of the CDR3 is 15 residues. This chain's CDR3 is CASSFVSVNTGELFF. CDR3 nucleotides: TGCGCCAGCAGCTTCGTTTCGGTTAACACCGGGGAGCTGTTTTTT.

This chain connects TRBV29-1 to TRBJ1-2, with a weak D call TRBD1 (6 bases). Germline V gives CDR1 SQVTM, CDR2 ANQGSEA. This CDR3 has 15 amino acids. Deletions cut 0 bases from V and 4 bases from J, with 15 bases between. The CDR3 DNA reads TGCAGCGTTGAAGATTCGGACAGATACCTCTATGGCTACACCTTC. It is translated as CSVEDSDRYLYGYTF.

This sequence joins TRBV30 and TRBJ2-7; the match to TRBD1 covers 9 bases. From germline, CDR1 is GTSNPN and CDR2 SVGIG (reference sequence). V lost 6 bases, J lost 3 bases, and 9 bases stayed unmatched. The CDR3 sequence is 14 residues long. The CDR3 here is CACTIVTGGYEQYF. The CDR3 DNA follows: TGTGCCTGCACAATAGTGACAGGGGGCTACGAGCAGTACTTC.

The V gene is TRBV18, the J gene TRBJ1-1, with D maybe TRBD1 (6 bases). Germline V gene data show CDR1 as KGHSH and CDR2 as LQKENI. The CDR3 spans 16 residues. V was pared by 2 bases and J by 10 bases, with 23 bases between. The CDR3 DNA reads TGTGCCAGCTCACCAAGTCGGGTACAGGGCCAAGTCGGAGCTTTCTTT. Translating it yields CASSPSRVQGQVGAFF.

CDR3 sequence reads: CASSQESRTKEQYF. CDR3 nucleotide sequence: TGTGCCAGCAGCCAAGAGTCTAGGACAAAAGAGCAGTACTTC. V is TRBV3-1 (or the pseudogene TRBV3-2) and J is TRBJ2-7, with TRBD1 as a possible D gene (5 bases). V was trimmed by 0 bases and J by 7 bases, leaving 13 bases between them. CDR1 is LGHDT, CDR2 YNNKEL, per germline (reference sequence). The CDR3 consists of 14 residues.

The rearrangement joins TRBV4-1 to TRBJ2-1; D uncertain. Trimming took 1 base from V and 10 from J, leaving 11 bases between them. The germline CDR1 and CDR2 sequences are MGHRA and YSYEKL. This CDR3 spans 13 amino acids. CDR3 coding DNA: TGCGCCAGCAGCCAAGTGGGCTACCCCGAGCAGTTCTTC. The encoded protein is CASSQVGYPEQFF.

The table lists this clone with a count of one. This chain connects TRBV29-1 to TRBJ1-1; 8 bases are a match to TRBD1. Germline loops: CDR1 SQVTM, CDR2 ANQGSEA. This CDR3 spans 15 amino acids. Losses at the gene ends were 1 base for V and 0 bases for J; bases not matched to a gene: 4. CDR3 in DNA: TGCAGCGTTGAAGTGACAGGGGTCATGAACACTGAAGCTTTCTTT. This codes for CSVEVTGVMNTEAFF.

This clone appeared once. The rearrangement links TRBV10-3 to TRBJ2-2; 12 bases align to TRBD2. From germline, CDR1 is ENHRY and CDR2 SYGVKD. The CDR3 is 13 amino acids. With V trimmed by 11 bases and J by 5 bases, 3 bases remained unmatched. The DNA for the CDR3 is TGTGCCGGCGGACTAGCGGGGACCGGGGAGCTGTTTTTT. Its protein product is CAGGLAGTGELFF.

This chain uses TRBV4-1 with TRBJ1-4; no definite D call. V was trimmed by 2 bases and J by 7 bases, leaving 11 bases between them. The CDR3 contains 14 residues. Germline V lookup: CDR1 MGHRA, CDR2 YSYEKL. The DNA for the CDR3 is TGCGCCAGCAGCCAACTGCGACTAGGTGAAAAACTGTTTTTT. Its translation is CASSQLRLGEKLFF.

This clone was seen just once. The J gene is TRBJ2-7, the V gene TRBV9; no clear D. V lost 0 bases to trimming and J lost 0 bases, with 7 bases between them. This CDR3 has 14 residues. Looked up from germline, CDR1 is SGDLS and CDR2 is YYNGEE. The CDR3 is CASSVGRSSYEQYF. CDR3 DNA sequence: TGTGCCAGCAGCGTAGGCCGGAGCTCCTACGAGCAGTACTTC. The complete variable domain, with remaining parts taken from reference TRBV9 and TRBJ2-7, reads DSGVTQTPKHLITATGQRVTLRCSPRSGDLSVYWYQQSLDQGLQFLIQYYNGEERAKGNILERFSAQQFPDLHSELNLSSLELGDSALYFCASSVGRSSYEQYFGPGTRLTVT.

The chain carries TRBV10-2 and TRBJ2-5; D is perhaps TRBD1 (6 bases). The CDR3 is 14 amino acids. Germline CDR1 is WSHSY and CDR2 is SAAADI. V lost 4 bases, J lost 4 bases, and 13 bases lay in between. The CDR3 DNA follows: TGCGCCAGCAGTGCTGCCAGGGGCGCAGAGACCCAGTACTTC. This gives the protein CASSAARGAETQYF.

With regard to this clone: The same CDR3 also results from other DNA sequences found in this sample. The chain is built from TRBV12-3 or TRBV12-4 and TRBJ2-3; no clear D. The CDR3 is 11 amino acids. Trimming shortened V by 4 bases and J by 3 bases, and 2 bases separated the two germline ends. The CDR3 DNA follows: TGTGCCAGCAGTTCTACAGATACGCAGTATTTT. This codes for CASSSTDTQYF.

Comments on this clone: This CDR3 is also generated by other DNA sequences in the sample. The chain employs TRBV19 and TRBJ2-5; 8 bases are a match to TRBD2. Trimming at V came to 3 bases and at J to 5 bases, leaving 5 bases not matched to a gene. Germline loops: CDR1 LNHDA, CDR2 SQIVND (reference sequence). The CDR3 contains 14 residues. CDR3 DNA: TGTGCCAGTAGTATCGGGGGGGCTCGGGAGACCCAGTACTTC. This sequence encodes CASSIGGARETQYF.

In this sample, this clone turned up a few times. V and J are TRBV2 and TRBJ1-1; D perhaps matches TRBD1 (6 bases). Germline loops: CDR1 SNHLY, CDR2 FYNNEI. The V gene lost 7 bases and the J gene lost 8 bases, with 14 bases spanning the gap. This CDR3 spans 12 amino acids. In nucleotides, the CDR3 is TGTGCCAGCACTGCCGTACAGGGCGAAGCTTTCTTT. This translates into CASTAVQGEAFF.

The chain combines TRBV6-1 with TRBJ1-1; 8 bases match TRBD1. The CDR3 has 16 residues. Germline-derived CDR1 and CDR2 are MNHNS and SASEGT. Unmatched junction bases numbered 8, after V lost 1 base and J lost 4 bases. The CDR3 sequence is CASSEGTGGYGTEAFF. The CDR3 nucleotides are TGTGCCAGCAGTGAAGGCACAGGGGGTTACGGCACTGAAGCTTTCTTT.

This chain links TRBV4-1 with TRBJ2-2, with D possibly being TRBD2 (5 bases). Germline loops: CDR1 MGHRA, CDR2 YSYEKL. The CDR3 covers 17 residues. The V and J ends lost 4 bases and 0 bases respectively, with 15 bases between them. Here the CDR3 DNA reads TGCGCCAGCAGCCTTAGGTGGGAGACTACGAACACCGGGGAGCTGTTTTTT. Its translation: CASSLRWETTNTGELFF.

This chain connects TRBV19 to TRBJ1-2, with 11 bases fitting TRBD1. Losses at the gene ends were 3 bases for V and 4 bases for J; bases not matched to a gene: 4. This CDR3 contains 15 residues. The V gene's germline CDR1 is LNHDA and CDR2 SQIVND (reference sequence). The DNA of the CDR3 is TGTGCCAGTAGTATCGGGACAGGGGGACGCTATGGCTACACCTTC. This translates into CASSIGTGGRYGYTF. Using reference TRBV19 and TRBJ1-2 for the parts outside the CDR3, the full variable domain is DGGITQSPKYLFRKEGQNVTLSCEQNLNHDAMYWYRQDPGQGLRLIYYSQIVNDFQKGDIAEGYSVSREKKESFPLTVTSAQKNPTAFYLCASSIGTGGRYGYTFGSGTRLTVV.

J is TRBJ1-2 and V is TRBV9; 7 bases line up with TRBD1. This CDR3 has 17 residues. Trimming removed 3 bases from V and 0 bases from J; junction bases left unmatched: 11. Germline V gene sequence: CDR1 SGDLS, CDR2 YYNGEE. In DNA form, the CDR3 reads TGTGCCAGCAGCGAGTACCGACAGGGCCCAGCTAACTATGGCTACACCTTC. Its protein is CASSEYRQGPANYGYTF.